The 21 T cell receptor beta chains in this list originate from one sample, sequenced in a study of regulatory T cells in long-lasting Graves disease. Sequencing libraries for TCR beta were prepared with iRepertoire HTBI primers and Arm-PCR of CDR3 regions. TCRdb re-called the multiplex PCR reads with MiXCR, one entry per CDR3 protein. The repertoire has roughly 500,000 distinct CDR3 sequences, 20% to 25% of them found once; the top ten carry roughly 7.1%. Time point: persistent/refractory GD, antithyroid drugs over 5 years with positive TRAb. From RNA extracted from PBMCs, the TCR library was made. Material: peripheral blood mononuclear cells (PBMCs), obtained when the disease was refractory, from a patient treated with antithyroid drugs. The source is a female donor with Graves disease.

To note about this clonotype: Just one base apart from a much larger clone, this may be a read error. This rearrangement joins TRBV11-3 to TRBJ2-2; 10 nucleotides agree with TRBD1. Germline CDR1 and CDR2: SGHNT and YENEEA. The CDR3 loop spans 14 amino acids. DNA for the CDR3: TGTGTCAGCAGCACAGACAGGGGGCCCGGGGAGCTGTTTTTT. This codes for CVSSTDRGPGELFF. Looking up the rest from reference TRBV11-3 and TRBJ2-2 gives the full variable domain: EAGVVQSPRYKIIEKKQPVAFWCNPISGHNTLYWYLQNLGQGPELLIRYENEEAVDDSQLPKDRFSAERLKGVDSTLKIQPAELGDSAVYLCVSSTDRGPGELFFGEGSRLTVL.

This clonotype was recorded at least ten times. The chain recombines TRBV11-2 with TRBJ1-5, with D possibly being TRBD1 (5 bases). The length of the CDR3 is 16 residues. In germline, CDR1 is SGHAT, CDR2 FQNNGV. The ends were cut back, 3 bases at V and 6 bases at J, with 18 bases in the middle. For the CDR3, the DNA is TGTGCCAGCAGCTTGACTTGGGGGGTTCAGGGTCAGCCCCAGCATTTT. It yields the protein CASSLTWGVQGQPQHF.

This clonotype was observed many times. The chain is built from TRBV11-2 and TRBJ2-5; D uncertain. The CDR3 loop spans 14 amino acids. V lost 2 bases and J 0 bases, leaving 7 bases between the germline ends. CDR1 and CDR2 from the germline V gene are SGHAT and FQNNGV. The DNA of the CDR3 is TGTGCCAGCAGCTTAAAACTGTACCAAGAGACCCAGTACTTC. Translating gives CASSLKLYQETQYF.

Worth noting for this clonotype: One base away lies a much larger clone, so this may be a sequencing read error. The V and J genes are TRBV2 and TRBJ1-5, with D uncertain. Germline V gene data show CDR1 as SNHLY and CDR2 as FYNNEI. The CDR3 has 15 residues. The CDR3 sequence: CAGSDRRSMDQPQHF. The CDR3 coding sequence is TGTGCCGGCAGTGATAGGAGGTCTATGGATCAGCCCCAGCATTTT.

This chain joins TRBV18 and TRBJ2-7; D is unresolved. The CDR3 consists of 14 residues. Deletions cut 0 bases from V and 0 bases from J, with 6 bases between. The germline V gene has CDR1 KGHSH and CDR2 LQKENI. In DNA form, the CDR3 reads TGTGCCAGCTCACCACCGCCAGGCTCCTACGAGCAGTACTTC. Its protein product is CASSPPPGSYEQYF.

This clonotype showed up just a few times. The genes are TRBV20-1 and TRBJ1-5; a possible D gene is TRBD1 (6 bases). Looked up from germline, CDR1 is DFQATT and CDR2 is SNEGSKA (reference sequence). The CDR3 has 12 amino acids. V was pared by 5 bases and J by 4 bases, with 9 bases between. The CDR3 DNA sequence: TGCAGTGCTGGGACACTGAATCAGCCCCAGCATTTT. It specifies CSAGTLNQPQHF.

V usage is TRBV6-5 and J usage is TRBJ1-4; the D is unclear. The CDR3 totals 14 residues. Germline CDR1 reads MNHEY; CDR2 reads SVGAGI. V shed 0 bases and J shed 7 bases, with 9 bases lying between them. CDR3 sequence reads: CASSYSKASEKLFF. The CDR3 DNA follows: TGTGCCAGCAGTTACTCGAAGGCCAGTGAAAAACTGTTTTTT.

In nucleotides, the CDR3 is TGTGCCAGCAGTCTGGGACTAGCGGGGGGCTTCGGGGAGCTGTTTTTT. Translating it yields CASSLGLAGGFGELFF. The V call is TRBV6-1, the J call TRBJ2-2; 15 bases match TRBD2. Germline CDR1 reads MNHNS; CDR2 reads SASEGT. The CDR3 length is 16 residues. V was clipped by 5 bases and J by 7 bases; unmatched bases: 5.

Comment on this clonotype: A read error may explain this, as a much larger clone is one base away. The V and J genes are TRBV28 and TRBJ2-7; TRBD1 matches at 7 bases. This CDR3 spans 15 amino acids. Trimming at V came to 4 bases and at J to 7 bases, leaving 13 bases not matched to a gene. Per the germline V gene, CDR1 is MDHEN and CDR2 is SYDVKM. The CDR3 sequence is CASSSWDLARGEQYF. Written as DNA, the CDR3 is TGTGCCAGCAGTTCATGGGACCTAGCCAGGGGGGAGCAGTACTTC.

Worth noting for this clonotype: This may arise from a read error, as a much more abundant clone is one base away. The chain links TRBV6-2 or TRBV6-3 to TRBJ2-7; D is possibly TRBD2 (6 bases). CDR3 length: 13 amino acids. Germline V gives CDR1 MNHEY, CDR2 SVGEGT. CDR3 bases: TGTGCCAGCAGACGACTAGGATCCTACAAGCAGTACTTC. Its protein product is CASRRLGSYKQYF.

In its sample, this clonotype was seen many times. The chain has TRBV29-1 and TRBJ1-1; 7 bases line up with TRBD1. This CDR3 region has 13 residues. V trimming: 6 bases; J trimming: 5 bases; junction bases outside the gene matches: 9. The V gene's germline CDR1 is SQVTM and CDR2 ANQGSEA. The CDR3 coding sequence is TGCAGCGTAAACGGACAGGTGGGGACTGAAGCTTTCTTT. Translated: CSVNGQVGTEAFF.

The chain has TRBV7-8 and TRBJ2-7; the match to TRBD2 covers 12 bases. Germline assignment: CDR1 SGHVS and CDR2 FQNEAQ. This CDR3 has 16 amino acids. The ends lost 5 bases at V and 1 base at J; junction bases unmatched: 6. CDR3 in DNA: TGTGCCAGCAGCGCTAGCCTAGCGGGGGGGTCCTACGAGCAGTACTTC. Amino acids: CASSASLAGGSYEQYF. The entire variable domain, with the rest obtained from reference TRBV7-8 and TRBJ2-7, is as follows: GAGVSQSPRYKVAKRGQDVALRCDPISGHVSLFWYQQALGQGPEFLTYFQNEAQLDKSGLPSDRFFAERPEGSVSTLKIQRTQQEDSAVYLCASSASLAGGSYEQYFGPGTRLTVT.

V and J are TRBV7-9 and TRBJ2-7; 8 positions agree with TRBD1. Germline assignment: CDR1 SEHNR and CDR2 FQNEAQ (reference sequence). This CDR3 is 15 amino acids long. V was clipped by 2 bases and J by 6 bases; unmatched bases: 9. In DNA, the CDR3 is TGTGCCAGCAGCTTAAAGGGACAGGCCCCTTCCGAGCAGTACTTC. It yields the protein CASSLKGQAPSEQYF.

This clonotype was recorded many times. This chain joins TRBV9 and TRBJ1-1; D call uncertain. Trimming stripped 5 bases from V and 0 bases from J, with 8 bases between. CDR3 size: 13 residues. The germline V gene has CDR1 SGDLS and CDR2 YYNGEE. In nucleotides, the CDR3 is TGTGCCAGCAGTGTCGCCCTGAACACTGAAGCTTTCTTT. Protein: CASSVALNTEAFF.

This clonotype was found a few times. The chain carries TRBV28 and TRBJ2-3; 8 bases line up with TRBD2. With 7 bases clipped from V and 7 bases from J, the junction kept 22 bases outside the gene matches. This CDR3 spans 18 amino acids. From germline, CDR1 is MDHEN and CDR2 SYDVKM. The CDR3 sequence: CASISRIIAGPPGNTQYF. CDR3 nucleotide sequence: TGTGCCAGCATCTCTCGGATAATAGCGGGACCCCCTGGGAATACGCAGTATTTT.

This clonotype was seen once. This rearrangement joins TRBV5-6 to TRBJ2-2, with D hard to call. Per germline, CDR1 SGHDT and CDR2 YYEEEE. The CDR3 runs to 17 residues. Deletions cut 4 bases from V and 2 bases from J, with 18 bases between. CDR3 DNA sequence: TGTGCCAGCAGCGGGGAATCCAGGAACCGCAACACCGGGGAGCTGTTTTTT. This encodes CASSGESRNRNTGELFF.

This clonotype came up many times. The chain combines TRBV11-3 with TRBJ2-7; TRBD1 is a possible D gene (5 bases). Deletions cut 3 bases from V and 6 bases from J, with 9 bases between. The CDR3 length is 12 residues. CDR1 is SGHNT and CDR2 is YENEEA in the germline V gene. CDR3 loop: CASSFPGAEQYF. The CDR3 DNA follows: TGTGCCAGCAGCTTTCCTGGGGCCGAGCAGTACTTC.

There are many counts of this clonotype. The V call is TRBV20-1, the J call TRBJ1-2; D is unresolved. Deletions cut 6 bases from V and 2 bases from J, with 10 bases between. The CDR3 is 12 residues long. CDR1 and CDR2 from the germline V gene are DFQATT and SNEGSKA (reference sequence). CDR3 DNA sequence: TGCAGTGCGCGTACACAGAACTATGGCTACACCTTC. Translation: CSARTQNYGYTF.

As concerns this clonotype: A much larger clone lies a single base off, so this may be a read error. The chain combines TRBV12-3 or TRBV12-4 with TRBJ2-1; a possible D gene is TRBD2 (5 bases). This CDR3 is built from 12 residues. V gave up 5 bases and J gave up 7 bases, with 9 bases separating them. The CDR3 DNA reads TGTGCCAGCAGTCTGGACTGGAATGAGCAGTTCTTC. This translates into CASSLDWNEQFF.

The genes are TRBV7-3 and TRBJ2-2; 9 positions agree with TRBD2. The germline gives CDR1 SGHTA, CDR2 FQGTGA. The V gene end was trimmed by 10 bases and the J gene end by 4 bases; junction bases not matched to a gene: 13. This CDR3 contains 16 residues. The DNA of the CDR3 is TGTGCCAACGCGGTCTTAGCGGGAGAGGGCACCGGGGAGCTGTTTTTT. Its protein is CANAVLAGEGTGELFF.

The rearrangement joins TRBV19 to TRBJ1-1; D possibly corresponds to TRBD1 (5 bases). This CDR3 is 12 amino acids long. CDR1 LNHDA and CDR2 SQIVND come from the germline V gene (reference sequence). The germline V and J ends were trimmed by 11 bases and 8 bases, with 18 bases remaining between them. CDR3 nucleotide sequence: TGTGCCGTACGAGGGGATTTGGAGGAAGCTTTCTTT. Its translation: CAVRGDLEEAFF.